This is a list of T cell receptor beta chains from one sample in a study of breast tumors, draining lymph nodes, adjacent tissues. TCRdb reprocessed the multiplex PCR reads via MiXCR and lists one record per CDR3 protein. The sample contains fewer than 200,000 distinct CDR3 sequences, around a third of which appear only once. Sequencing was performed on axillary lymph node tissue. The origin of the receptors is a female donor with breast cancer. Some clones in this sample may be carry-over from other donors' samples. CDR3s include the opening cysteine and the closing phenylalanine or tryptophan. D genes are given only for firm matches.

d_call v_call cdr3_aa
NA TRBV18 CASSPRFGNEQFF
NA TRBV5-1 CASSVDGPPLSEQFF
TRBD2 TRBV19 CASSIGGGTSSLSYNEQFF
NA TRBV7-9 CASRSSYNEQFF
NA TRBV30 CAWSGQGTGELFF
NA TRBV20-1 CSASPAGTSGNTIYF
TRBD1 TRBV25-1 CASSDRGQVHTQYF
TRBD2 TRBV4-3 CASSRLAESSYEQYF
NA TRBV5-8 CASSLEHGTGELFF
NA TRBV9 CASSAGTPGETQSF
NA TRBV5-6 CASRPTENPYEQYF
TRBD1 TRBV13 CASSPPGQGLEKLFF
NA TRBV20-1 CSARETLGPVRNTIYF
NA TRBV7-9 CASRSGTIRYNEQFF
TRBD2 TRBV4-1 CASSQEPPSGAYEQYF
NA TRBV28 CASSGGDRYYGYTF
NA TRBV20-1 CSARATSSPLHF
NA TRBV6-6 CASHNADTQYF
NA TRBV28 CASSLTGENEKLFF
TRBD1 TRBV24-1 CATSDRDRGKNEQYF
NA TRBV6-1 CASSELRGNQPQHF
NA TRBV29-1 CSVKGEKIFF
NA TRBV20-1 CGARGPKDQGNTIYF
TRBD2 TRBV3-1 CASSRLAGLQDERYF
TRBD2 TRBV6-1 CASGARGLAGDYQETQYF
NA TRBV6-1 CASSTRPTSYEQYF
TRBD2 TRBV14 CASRSSGTSGRAYEQYF
NA TRBV20-1 CSANAGASSREQYF
NA TRBV19 CASTIGGGQIPYEQYF
NA TRBV27 CASSSGSSNYGYTF
NA TRBV27 CASSFGQYNEKLFF
NA TRBV5-1 CASVLHGGQSF
TRBD1 TRBV12-3/TRBV12-4 CASSLYRDRGYGYTF
NA TRBV2 CASSFQGSGELFF
TRBD2 TRBV2 CASSVLAGVEGTQYF
NA TRBV14 CASSHYGDTQYF
NA TRBV11-2 CASSLGTNEQYF
NA TRBV15 CATSRPGVGADTQYF
NA TRBV7-9 CASSFDSYYEQYF
NA TRBV4-1 CASSQDRDNTDTQYF
TRBD2 TRBV6-5 CASSLAGNAYNEQFF
NA TRBV20-1 CSARGPGAAPGPQHF
NA TRBV18 CASSPAAKGDSPLHF